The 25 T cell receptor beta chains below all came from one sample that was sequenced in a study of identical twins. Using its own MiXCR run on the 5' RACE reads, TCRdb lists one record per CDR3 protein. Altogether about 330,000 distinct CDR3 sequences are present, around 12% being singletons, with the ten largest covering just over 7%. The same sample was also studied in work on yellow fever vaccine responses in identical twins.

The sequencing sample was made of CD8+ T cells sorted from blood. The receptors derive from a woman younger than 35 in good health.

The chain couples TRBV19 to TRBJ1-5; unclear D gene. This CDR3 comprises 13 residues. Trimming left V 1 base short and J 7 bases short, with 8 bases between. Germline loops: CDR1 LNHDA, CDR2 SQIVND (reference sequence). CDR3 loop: CASSIAPRQPQHF. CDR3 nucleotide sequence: TGTGCCAGTAGTATAGCTCCTCGCCAGCCCCAGCATTTT.

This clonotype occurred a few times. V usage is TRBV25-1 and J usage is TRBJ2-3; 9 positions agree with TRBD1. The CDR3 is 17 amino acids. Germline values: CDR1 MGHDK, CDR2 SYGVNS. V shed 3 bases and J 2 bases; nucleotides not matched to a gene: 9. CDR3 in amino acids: CASSDLGGQGITDTQYF. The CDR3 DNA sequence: TGTGCCAGCAGTGATCTGGGGGGACAGGGTATCACAGATACGCAGTATTTT.

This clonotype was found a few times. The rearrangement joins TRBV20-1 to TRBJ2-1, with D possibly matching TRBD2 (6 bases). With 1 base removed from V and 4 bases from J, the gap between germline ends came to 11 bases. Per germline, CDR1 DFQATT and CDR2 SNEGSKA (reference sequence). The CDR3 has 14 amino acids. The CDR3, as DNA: TGCAGTGCTAGAGCGGGGGTCCTGTACAATGAGCAGTTCTTC. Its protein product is CSARAGVLYNEQFF.

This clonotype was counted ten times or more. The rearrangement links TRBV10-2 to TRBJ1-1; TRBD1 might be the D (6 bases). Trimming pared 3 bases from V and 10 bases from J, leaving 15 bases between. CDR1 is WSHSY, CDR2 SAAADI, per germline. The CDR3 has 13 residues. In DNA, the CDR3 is TGCGCCAGCAGTGACCTGGGGGGCCCAGGAGCTTTCTTT. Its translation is CASSDLGGPGAFF.

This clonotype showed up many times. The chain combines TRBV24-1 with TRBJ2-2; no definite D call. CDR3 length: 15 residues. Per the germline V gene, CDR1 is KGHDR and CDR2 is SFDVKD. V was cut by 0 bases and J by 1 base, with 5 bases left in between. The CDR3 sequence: CATSDLNRNTGELFF. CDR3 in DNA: TGTGCCACCAGTGATTTGAATAGGAACACCGGGGAGCTGTTTTTT.

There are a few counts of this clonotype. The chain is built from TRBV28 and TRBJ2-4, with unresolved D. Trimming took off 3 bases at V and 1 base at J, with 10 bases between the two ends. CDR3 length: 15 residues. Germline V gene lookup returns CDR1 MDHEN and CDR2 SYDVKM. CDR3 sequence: CASSFRLGAKNIQYF. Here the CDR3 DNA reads TGTGCCAGCAGTTTTCGACTCGGGGCCAAAAACATTCAGTACTTC.

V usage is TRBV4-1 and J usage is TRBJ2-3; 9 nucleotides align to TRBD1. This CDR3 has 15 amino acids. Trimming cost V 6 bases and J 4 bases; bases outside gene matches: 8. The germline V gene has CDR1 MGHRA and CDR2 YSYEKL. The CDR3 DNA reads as TGCGCCAGCAGTCCCGGGACAGGGTTTCCAGATACGCAGTATTTT. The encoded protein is CASSPGTGFPDTQYF.

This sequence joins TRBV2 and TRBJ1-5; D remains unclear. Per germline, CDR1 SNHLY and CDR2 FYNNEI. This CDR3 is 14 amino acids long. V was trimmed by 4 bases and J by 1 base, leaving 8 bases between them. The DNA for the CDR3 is TGTGCCAGCAGTGTTTACGTCAGCAATCAGCCCCAGCATTTT. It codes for CASSVYVSNQPQHF.

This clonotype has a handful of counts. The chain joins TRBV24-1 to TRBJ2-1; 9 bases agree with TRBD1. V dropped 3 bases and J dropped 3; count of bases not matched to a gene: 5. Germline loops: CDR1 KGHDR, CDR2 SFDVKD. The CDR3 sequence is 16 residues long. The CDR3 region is CATSDPRTGDYNEQFF. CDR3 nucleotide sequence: TGTGCCACCAGTGATCCCCGGACAGGGGACTACAATGAGCAGTTCTTC.

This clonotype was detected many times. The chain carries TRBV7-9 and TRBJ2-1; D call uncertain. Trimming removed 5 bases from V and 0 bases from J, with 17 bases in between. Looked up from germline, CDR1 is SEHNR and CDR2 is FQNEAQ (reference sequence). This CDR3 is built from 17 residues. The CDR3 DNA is TGTGCCAGCAGCAATAGTTGGGAAACCAGCTCCTACAATGAGCAGTTCTTC. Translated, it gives CASSNSWETSSYNEQFF.

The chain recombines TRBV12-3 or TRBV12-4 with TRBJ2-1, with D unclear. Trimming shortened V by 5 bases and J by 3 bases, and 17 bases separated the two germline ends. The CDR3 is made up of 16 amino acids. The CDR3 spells CASSLSTLSGYNEQFF. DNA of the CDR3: TGTGCCAGCAGTCTGAGTACACTGTCTGGCTACAATGAGCAGTTCTTC.

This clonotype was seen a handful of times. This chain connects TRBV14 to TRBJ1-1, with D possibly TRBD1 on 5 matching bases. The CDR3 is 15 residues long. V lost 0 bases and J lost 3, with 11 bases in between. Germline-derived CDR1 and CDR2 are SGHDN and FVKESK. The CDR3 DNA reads TGTGCCAGCAGCCAAGAGGGACCCTATTACACTGAAGCTTTCTTT. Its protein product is CASSQEGPYYTEAFF.

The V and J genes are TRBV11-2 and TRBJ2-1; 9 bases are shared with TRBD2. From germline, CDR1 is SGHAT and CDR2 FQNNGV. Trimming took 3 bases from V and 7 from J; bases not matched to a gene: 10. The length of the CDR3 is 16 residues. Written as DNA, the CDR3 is TGTGCCAGCAGCTTTTTTCCGAGCGGGAGGAGTAATGAGCAGTTCTTC. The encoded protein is CASSFFPSGRSNEQFF.

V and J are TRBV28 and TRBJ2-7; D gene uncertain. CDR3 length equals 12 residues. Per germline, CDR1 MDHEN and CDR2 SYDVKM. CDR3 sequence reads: CAGSPSEGEQYV. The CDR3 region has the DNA TGTGCCGGCAGTCCCTCTGAAGGCGAGCAGTACGTC.

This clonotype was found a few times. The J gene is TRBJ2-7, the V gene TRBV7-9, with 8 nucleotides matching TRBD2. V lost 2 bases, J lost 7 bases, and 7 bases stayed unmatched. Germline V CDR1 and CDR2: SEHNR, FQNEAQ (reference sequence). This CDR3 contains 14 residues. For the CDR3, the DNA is TGTGCCAGCAGCTTAATAGCGGGATTTAGTGAGCAGTACTTC. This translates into CASSLIAGFSEQYF.

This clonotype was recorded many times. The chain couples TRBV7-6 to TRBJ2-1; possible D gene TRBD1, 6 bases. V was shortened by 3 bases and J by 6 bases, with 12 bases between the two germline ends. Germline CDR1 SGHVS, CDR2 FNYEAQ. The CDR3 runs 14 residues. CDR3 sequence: CASSLGAQINEQFF. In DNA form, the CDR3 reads TGTGCCAGCAGCTTGGGGGCTCAAATCAATGAGCAGTTCTTC.

The CDR3 DNA follows: TGTGCCAGCAGCTATAGGACAGGTAGCTATGGCTACACCTTC. Its translation: CASSYRTGSYGYTF. The genes are TRBV5-5 and TRBJ1-2; 7 nucleotides line up with TRBD1. CDR1 is SGHKS and CDR2 is YYEKEE in the germline V gene (reference sequence). The CDR3 has 14 amino acids. The V and J ends lost 3 bases and 4 bases, in that order; junction bases with no gene match: 6. Full variable domain (missing parts from reference TRBV5-5 and TRBJ1-2): DAGVTQSPTHLIKTRGQQVTLRCSPISGHKSVSWYQQVLGQGPQFIFQYYEKEERGRGNFPDRFSARQFPNYSSELNVNALLLGDSALYLCASSYRTGSYGYTFGSGTRLTVV.

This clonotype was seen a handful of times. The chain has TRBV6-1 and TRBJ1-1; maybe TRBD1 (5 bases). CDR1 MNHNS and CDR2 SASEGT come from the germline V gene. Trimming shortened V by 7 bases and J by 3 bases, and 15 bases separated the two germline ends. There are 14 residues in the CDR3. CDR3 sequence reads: CASTIPGVDTEAFF. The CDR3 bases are TGTGCCAGCACTATACCGGGGGTTGACACTGAAGCTTTCTTT.

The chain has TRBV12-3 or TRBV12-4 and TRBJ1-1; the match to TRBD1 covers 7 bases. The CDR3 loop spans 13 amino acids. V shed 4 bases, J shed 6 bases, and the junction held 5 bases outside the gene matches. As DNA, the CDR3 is TGTGCCAGCAGTTGGACAGGACCTTCTGAAGCTTTCTTT. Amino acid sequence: CASSWTGPSEAFF.

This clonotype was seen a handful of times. The CDR3 here is CASSVRGGLLDTQYF. DNA for the CDR3: TGTGCCAGCAGTGTCCGCGGGGGGCTTTTAGATACGCAGTATTTT. This chain links TRBV11-2 with TRBJ2-3, with 8 bases aligning to TRBD2. The germline CDR1 and CDR2 sequences are SGHAT and FQNNGV. V dropped 6 bases and J dropped 5; count of bases not matched to a gene: 10. The CDR3 runs 15 residues.

DNA for the CDR3: TGCAGCGCCATCGGGACTAGCGGGAGGTCCTACGAGCAGTACTTC. It codes for CSAIGTSGRSYEQYF. The chain carries TRBV29-1 and TRBJ2-7, with 15 bases lining up with TRBD2. CDR1 SQVTM and CDR2 ANQGSEA come from the germline V gene. The ends lost 7 bases at V and 1 base at J; junction bases unmatched: 5. The CDR3 runs to 15 residues.

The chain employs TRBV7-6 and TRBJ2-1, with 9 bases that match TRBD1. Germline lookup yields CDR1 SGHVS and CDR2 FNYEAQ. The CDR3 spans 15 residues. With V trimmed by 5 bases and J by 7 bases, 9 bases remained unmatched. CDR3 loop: CASSPGQGKGNEQFF. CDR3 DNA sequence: TGTGCCAGCAGCCCGGGACAGGGAAAGGGGAATGAGCAGTTCTTC.

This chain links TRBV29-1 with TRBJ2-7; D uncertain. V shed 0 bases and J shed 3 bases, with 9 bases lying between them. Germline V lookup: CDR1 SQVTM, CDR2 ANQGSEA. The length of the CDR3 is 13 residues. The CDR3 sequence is CSVEDEVSYEQYF. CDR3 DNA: TGCAGCGTTGAAGATGAGGTAAGCTACGAGCAGTACTTC.

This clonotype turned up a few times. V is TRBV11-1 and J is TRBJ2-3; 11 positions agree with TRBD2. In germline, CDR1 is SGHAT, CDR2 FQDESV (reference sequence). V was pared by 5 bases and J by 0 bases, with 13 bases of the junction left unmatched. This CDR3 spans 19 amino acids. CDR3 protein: CASSAPGSGRAPSTDTQYF. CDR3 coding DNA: TGTGCCAGCAGCGCCCCCGGTAGCGGGAGGGCCCCCAGCACAGATACGCAGTATTTT.

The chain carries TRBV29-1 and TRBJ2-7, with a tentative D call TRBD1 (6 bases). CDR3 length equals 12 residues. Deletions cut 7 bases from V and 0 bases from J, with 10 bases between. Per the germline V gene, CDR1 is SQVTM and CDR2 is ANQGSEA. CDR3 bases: TGCAGCGATGAGGACAGCTCCTACGAGCAGTACGTC. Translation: CSDEDSSYEQYV.